These T cell receptor beta chains were read from a single sample in a study of blood T cell repertoires in COVID-19. Sequenced by immunoSEQ multiplex PCR; TCRdb stores in-frame clones only, minus some. The sample holds about 230,000 clones; around four fifths are singletons and the top ten take roughly 2.7%. Sequenced material: peripheral blood. Receptors were obtained from a woman aged 70-85 years with active or convalescent COVID-19. Both conserved end residues are part of each CDR3. D genes are given only for firm matches. Size values are once, few and many counts, or a class for expanded clones, and some rows have none.

cdr3_aa: CASEQAATNEKLFF; cdr3_nt: TGTGCCAGCGAGCAGGCTGCAACTAATGAAAAACTGTTTTTT; j_call: TRBJ1-4; v_call: TRBV2; cdr3_length: 14; d_call: .; clone_size: .
cdr3_aa: CASSLTGSGANVLTF; cdr3_nt: TGCGCCAGCAGCCTTACGGGCTCTGGGGCCAACGTCCTGACTTTC; j_call: TRBJ2-6; v_call: TRBV5-1; cdr3_length: 15; d_call: .; clone_size: .
cdr3_aa: CASSQVWGGLRQETQYF; cdr3_nt: TGTGCCAGCAGCCAAGTTTGGGGGGGACTACGCCAAGAGACCCAGTACTTC; j_call: TRBJ2-5; v_call: TRBV3-1/TRBV3-2; cdr3_length: 17; d_call: TRBD2; clone_size: many
cdr3_aa: CASSPASGQGYVQYF; cdr3_nt: TGCGCCAGCAGTCCTGCTTCCGGACAGGGTTACGTGCAGTACTTC; j_call: TRBJ2-7; v_call: TRBV5-1; cdr3_length: 15; d_call: TRBD1; clone_size: .
cdr3_aa: CASRRTDTQYF; cdr3_nt: TGCGCCAGCAGGAGGACAGATACGCAGTATTTT; j_call: TRBJ2-3; v_call: TRBV5-1; cdr3_length: 11; d_call: .; clone_size: .
cdr3_aa: CASKGGTYSNQPQHF; cdr3_nt: TGTGCCAGCAAGGGGGGGACTTATAGCAATCAGCCCCAGCATTTT; j_call: TRBJ1-5; v_call: TRBV2; cdr3_length: 15; d_call: .; clone_size: .
cdr3_aa: CASSQRGAGYEQYF; cdr3_nt: TGTGCCAGCAGCCAGCGGGGGGCGGGATACGAGCAGTACTTC; j_call: TRBJ2-7; v_call: TRBV3-1/TRBV3-2; cdr3_length: 14; d_call: TRBD2; clone_size: .
cdr3_aa: CASRADRGRGQETQYF; cdr3_nt: TGTGCCAGCAGGGCAGACAGGGGAAGGGGACAAGAGACCCAGTACTTC; j_call: TRBJ2-5; v_call: TRBV2; cdr3_length: 16; d_call: TRBD1; clone_size: .
cdr3_aa: CASSPQGQGLGYTF; cdr3_nt: TGCGCCAGCAGCCCTCAGGGACAGGGCCTGGGCTACACCTTC; j_call: TRBJ1-2; v_call: TRBV5-1; cdr3_length: 14; d_call: TRBD1; clone_size: .
cdr3_aa: CASSEEGLVIGEQFF; cdr3_nt: TGTGCCAGCAGTGAAGAGGGACTAGTGATTGGTGAGCAGTTCTTC; j_call: TRBJ2-1; v_call: TRBV2; cdr3_length: 15; d_call: TRBD2; clone_size: .
cdr3_aa: CATSSLSSGNTIYF; cdr3_nt: TGTGCCACCAGCAGTTTGAGCTCTGGAAACACCATATATTTT; j_call: TRBJ1-3; v_call: TRBV15; cdr3_length: 14; d_call: .; clone_size: few
cdr3_aa: CASSLDGPGVEQFF; cdr3_nt: TGTGCCAGCAGCTTAGATGGGCCGGGGGTTGAGCAGTTCTTC; j_call: TRBJ2-1; v_call: TRBV11-3; cdr3_length: 14; d_call: .; clone_size: few
cdr3_aa: CACSARYGYTF; cdr3_nt: TGTGCCTGCTCGGCGAGGTATGGCTACACCTTC; j_call: TRBJ1-2; v_call: TRBV30; cdr3_length: 11; d_call: .; clone_size: .
cdr3_aa: CASSSRVPNTGELFF; cdr3_nt: TGTGCCAGCAGCTCCAGGGTCCCGAACACCGGGGAGCTGTTTTTT; j_call: TRBJ2-2; v_call: TRBV7-9; cdr3_length: 15; d_call: .; clone_size: .
cdr3_aa: CASSLEWEAFF; cdr3_nt: TGTGCCAGCAGCTTAGAATGGGAGGCTTTCTTT; j_call: TRBJ1-1; v_call: TRBV7-9; cdr3_length: 11; d_call: .; clone_size: .
cdr3_aa: CASSLTSAFTDTQYF; cdr3_nt: TGTGCCAGCAGCTTGACTAGCGCCTTCACAGATACGCAGTATTTT; j_call: TRBJ2-3; v_call: TRBV5-4; cdr3_length: 15; d_call: TRBD2; clone_size: .
cdr3_aa: CAWSVQGSIYF; cdr3_nt: TGTGCCTGGAGTGTTCAGGGCTCCATATATTTT; j_call: TRBJ1-3; v_call: TRBV30; cdr3_length: 11; d_call: .; clone_size: .
cdr3_aa: CASQPGLEGPPLHF; cdr3_nt: TGTGCCTCACAACCGGGCCTCGAGGGTCCACCCCTCCACTTT; j_call: TRBJ1-6; v_call: TRBV30; cdr3_length: 14; d_call: .; clone_size: few
cdr3_aa: CAISDPDWRWDGYTF; cdr3_nt: TGTGCCATCAGTGACCCAGACTGGCGTTGGGATGGCTACACCTTC; j_call: TRBJ1-2; v_call: TRBV10-3; cdr3_length: 15; d_call: .; clone_size: few
cdr3_aa: CASSFDRGRGSPLHF; cdr3_nt: TGTGCCAGCAGCTTCGACAGGGGTAGGGGTTCACCCCTCCACTTT; j_call: TRBJ1-6; v_call: TRBV6-4; cdr3_length: 15; d_call: TRBD1; clone_size: .
cdr3_aa: CASSLNFFSPLHF; cdr3_nt: TGTGCCAGCAGCTTGAACTTCTTCTCACCCCTCCACTTT; j_call: TRBJ1-6; v_call: TRBV6-5; cdr3_length: 13; d_call: .; clone_size: .
cdr3_aa: CASSRRGLAGPRGEQYF; cdr3_nt: TGTGCCAGCAGCCGCCGGGGACTAGCGGGACCAAGGGGCGAGCAGTACTTC; j_call: TRBJ2-7; v_call: TRBV28; cdr3_length: 17; d_call: TRBD2; clone_size: .
cdr3_aa: CASSFGQGEEKLFF; cdr3_nt: TGTGCCAGCAGTTTTGGACAGGGGGAGGAAAAACTGTTTTTT; j_call: TRBJ1-4; v_call: TRBV7-9; cdr3_length: 14; d_call: TRBD1; clone_size: .
cdr3_aa: CASSQQQGTYGYTF; cdr3_nt: TGTGCCAGCTCACAACAACAGGGGACCTATGGCTACACCTTC; j_call: TRBJ1-2; v_call: TRBV18; cdr3_length: 14; d_call: TRBD1; clone_size: .
cdr3_aa: CASSARDRGNYEQYF; cdr3_nt: TGCGCCAGCAGCGCCCGGGACAGGGGCAACTACGAGCAGTACTTC; j_call: TRBJ2-7; v_call: TRBV5-1; cdr3_length: 15; d_call: TRBD1; clone_size: .
cdr3_aa: CASTTGGTEAFF; cdr3_nt: TGTGCCAGCACCACAGGGGGCACTGAAGCTTTCTTT; j_call: TRBJ1-1; v_call: TRBV2; cdr3_length: 12; d_call: TRBD1; clone_size: .
cdr3_aa: CASSLGGTGHSEGYTF; cdr3_nt: TGTGCCAGCAGTTTAGGGGGGACAGGTCACAGCGAAGGCTACACCTTC; j_call: TRBJ1-2; v_call: TRBV27; cdr3_length: 16; d_call: TRBD1; clone_size: .
cdr3_aa: CASSRGRRETQYF; cdr3_nt: TGTGCCAGCAGCCGAGGGAGGAGGGAGACCCAGTACTTC; j_call: TRBJ2-5; v_call: TRBV3-1/TRBV3-2; cdr3_length: 13; d_call: .; clone_size: .
cdr3_aa: CASSPFYNEQFF; cdr3_nt: TGTGCCAGCAGCCCCTTCTACAATGAGCAGTTCTTC; j_call: TRBJ2-1; v_call: TRBV12-3/TRBV12-4; cdr3_length: 12; d_call: .; clone_size: few
cdr3_aa: CASSYARVRSLHF; cdr3_nt: TGTGCCAGCAGTTACGCCAGGGTAAGGAGCCTCCACTTT; j_call: TRBJ1-6; v_call: TRBV6-5; cdr3_length: 13; d_call: .; clone_size: .
cdr3_aa: CASSQLLAGPHEQYF; cdr3_nt: TGTGCCAGCAGCCAATTACTAGCGGGTCCCCACGAGCAGTACTTC; j_call: TRBJ2-7; v_call: TRBV14; cdr3_length: 15; d_call: TRBD2; clone_size: .